Shown below are 27 T cell receptor beta chains from a single sample sequenced in a study of blood T cells in healthy people across ages. Combining a sample-barcoded 5' primer with a J-beta primer mix, a second PCR ran for about 7 to 12 cycles. TCRdb recomputed calls from the 5' RACE reads with MiXCR, one row per CDR3 protein. This sample carries approximately 810,000 distinct CDR3 sequences, 36% of them seen once, and the ten largest clones take over 10%. The source material was blood. The receptors were gathered from a man younger than 35 in good health.

The CDR3 is CASGRRGRGEAFF. DNA for the CDR3: TGTGCCAGTGGTCGGAGGGGACGAGGTGAAGCTTTCTTT. V usage is TRBV19 and J usage is TRBJ1-1; D possibly corresponds to TRBD1 (5 bases). The CDR3 totals 13 residues. From germline, CDR1 is LNHDA and CDR2 SQIVND (reference sequence). The V end lost 8 bases, the J end lost 7 bases, and 17 bases lay between the germline ends.

A remark on this clonotype: Being one base from a much bigger clone, this may be a read error. The chain couples TRBV20-1 to TRBJ2-1; TRBD2 agrees at 11 bases. V was clipped by 0 bases and J by 10 bases; unmatched bases: 14. The CDR3 loop spans 17 amino acids. Germline V lookup: CDR1 DFQATT, CDR2 SNEGSKA (reference sequence). The CDR3 is CSARDPALAGVPYEQFF. The CDR3 DNA follows: TGCAGTGCTAGAGATCCGGCACTAGCGGGGGTTCCCTACGAGCAGTTCTTC.

Details on this clonotype: The junction departs from germline at one end; a sequencing error may be responsible. The chain has TRBV4-1 and TRBJ1-6, with unresolved D. The CDR3 extends over 14 amino acids. Germline V gives CDR1 MGHRA, CDR2 YSYEKL. The CDR3 DNA is TGCACCAGCACCACCAGGATCTATAATTCACCCCTCCACTTT. Amino acids: CTSTTRIYNSPLHF.

The gene calls are TRBV24-1 and TRBJ2-4; 8 positions match TRBD1. V dropped 7 bases and J dropped 7; count of bases not matched to a gene: 5. This CDR3 is 13 amino acids long. Germline V lookup: CDR1 KGHDR, CDR2 SFDVKD. The CDR3 loop reads CATRQGVSNIQYF. CDR3 in DNA: TGTGCCACCAGACAGGGGGTATCGAACATTCAGTACTTC.

The V and J genes are TRBV29-1 and TRBJ2-3; TRBD2 might be the D (5 bases). Germline CDR1 SQVTM, CDR2 ANQGSEA. The V end lost 5 bases, the J end lost 5 bases, and 11 bases lay between the germline ends. CDR3 size: 12 residues. DNA of the CDR3: TGCAGCGTTCGAGGGTCTGAAGATACGCAGTATTTT. This codes for CSVRGSEDTQYF.

As to this clonotype: A much larger clone is a single base away; this may be a read error. The chain uses TRBV12-3 or TRBV12-4 and TRBJ1-2; D gene ambiguous. The CDR3 extends over 14 amino acids. The CDR3 bases are TGTGCCAGCAGTGTAGCGAGCGCCTTCAGTGGCTACACCTTC. It is translated as CASSVASAFSGYTF.

The chain recombines TRBV18 with TRBJ2-1; D gene unclear. Germline values: CDR1 KGHSH, CDR2 LQKENI. The length of the CDR3 is 15 residues. V dropped 2 bases and J dropped 0 bases, with 8 bases sitting between them. The CDR3 reads CASSPVGSSYNEQFF. The CDR3 coding sequence is TGTGCCAGCTCACCAGTGGGTAGCTCCTACAATGAGCAGTTCTTC.

The V gene is TRBV5-1, the J gene TRBJ2-3; TRBD1 aligns across 9 bases. The CDR3 length is 16 residues. V lost 3 bases to trimming and J lost 0 bases; unmatched junction nucleotides: 5. Germline assignment: CDR1 SGHRS and CDR2 YFSETQ. The CDR3 DNA is TGCGCCAGCAGCTACACACAGGGGGCGAGCACAGATACGCAGTATTTT. Its protein product is CASSYTQGASTDTQYF.

The chain couples TRBV7-9 to TRBJ2-1; TRBD2 agrees at 7 bases. The V and J ends lost 8 bases and 4 bases, in that order; junction bases with no gene match: 5. Germline CDR1 is SEHNR and CDR2 is FQNEAQ (reference sequence). The CDR3 length is 13 residues. This CDR3 is CASSAGVYNEQFF. In DNA, the CDR3 is TGTGCCAGCTCTGCGGGGGTGTACAATGAGCAGTTCTTC.

V usage is TRBV11-2 and J usage is TRBJ2-2; possibly TRBD1 for D (5 bases). The CDR3 length is 15 residues. V lost 4 bases and J 1 base, leaving 10 bases between the germline ends. Per germline, CDR1 SGHAT and CDR2 FQNNGV. CDR3 sequence reads: CASSSNTGNTGELFF. The CDR3 bases are TGTGCCAGCAGCTCGAACACAGGGAACACCGGGGAGCTGTTTTTT.

The chain employs TRBV7-4 and TRBJ2-7; 7 bases agree with TRBD1. Germline values: CDR1 SGHVT, CDR2 SQSDAQ. Germline trimming cut 8 bases from V and 3 bases from J; bases unmatched to any gene: 10. The CDR3 contains 14 residues. The CDR3 coding sequence is TGTGCCAGCTATCCCCGACAGGGCTGCTACGAGCAGTACTTC. This gives the protein CASYPRQGCYEQYF.

This clonotype was seen many times. V is TRBV12-3 or TRBV12-4 and J is TRBJ2-3, with a weak D call TRBD2 (5 bases). The V end was cut by 7 bases, the J end by 4 bases, with 15 bases between. This CDR3 spans 14 amino acids. The CDR3 here is CASTSLSRSDTQYF. The CDR3 DNA reads as TGTGCCAGCACTAGCTTATCTCGGTCAGATACGCAGTATTTT.

This clonotype was observed a few times. The genes are TRBV7-2 and TRBJ2-5; TRBD1 is a possible D gene (6 bases). Germline V CDR1 and CDR2: SGHTA, FQGNSA. The CDR3 covers 14 residues. Trimming stripped 1 base from V and 5 bases from J, with 11 bases between. DNA for the CDR3: TGTGCCAGCAGCTTAGACAGGGTGGTCGAGACCCAGTACTTC. Protein sequence: CASSLDRVVETQYF.

This chain uses TRBV5-1 with TRBJ1-5; D perhaps matches TRBD1 (5 bases). Between the trimmed V and J ends, which lost 5 bases and 4 bases, there was a span of 10 bases. Germline lookup yields CDR1 SGHRS and CDR2 YFSETQ. This CDR3 is 13 amino acids long. The CDR3 spells CASRDSDNQPQHF. CDR3 nucleotide sequence: TGCGCCAGCAGAGACAGCGATAATCAGCCCCAGCATTTT.

This clonotype came up a few times. The chain joins TRBV29-1 to TRBJ2-1; tentatively, D is TRBD1 (5 bases). With the DNA end fitting TRBJ2-7 better, the J assignment may be wrong. CDR3 size: 16 residues. Germline V gene data show CDR1 as SQVTM and CDR2 as ANQGSEA. The CDR3 loop reads CSVEGTQGSSYNEQYF. As DNA, the CDR3 is TGCAGCGTTGAAGGGACCCAGGGCAGCTCCTACAATGAGCAGTACTTC.

The CDR3 DNA sequence: TGTGCCAGCAGCTTAAAAGGGGGGGGGCAGGAGCAGTACTTC. It translates to CASSLKGGGQEQYF. V is TRBV7-2 and J is TRBJ2-5, with TRBD2 as a possible D gene (7 bases). The CDR3 has 14 residues. Between the trimmed V and J ends, which lost 2 bases and 11 bases, there was a span of 18 bases. Looked up from germline, CDR1 is SGHTA and CDR2 is FQGNSA.

Concerning this clonotype itself: At one end the junction does not follow the germline gene, possibly because of a read error. The chain's CDR3 is CASSPQSSYNSPPHF. In DNA form, the CDR3 reads TGTGCCAGCAGTCCGCAGAGCTCCTATAATTCGCCCCCCCACTTT. The genes are TRBV2 and TRBJ1-6; D is unresolved. This CDR3 spans 15 amino acids. The V gene's germline CDR1 is SNHLY and CDR2 FYNNEI.

The V and J genes are TRBV14 and TRBJ2-5, with TRBD1 identical over 7 bases. Germline V gene sequence: CDR1 SGHDN, CDR2 FVKESK. The CDR3 is 15 residues long. V lost 1 base, J lost 3 bases, and 5 bases stayed unmatched. In nucleotides, the CDR3 is TGTGCCAGCAGCCAAGCAAACAGGGGAGAAGAGACCCAGTACTTC. As protein: CASSQANRGEETQYF.

This clonotype was recorded at least ten times. In nucleotides, the CDR3 is TGCAGTGCTAGGTCAGGGGGCGGCCTATACGAGCAGTACTTC. Protein product: CSARSGGGLYEQYF. J is TRBJ2-7 and V is TRBV20-1, with 8 bases matching TRBD1. The trim removed 3 bases at V and 4 bases at J, leaving 8 bases unmatched. The CDR3 is made up of 14 amino acids. CDR1 DFQATT and CDR2 SNEGSKA come from the germline V gene (reference sequence).

The CDR3 sequence is CSARDRLSEKLFF. Written as DNA, the CDR3 is TGCAGTGCTAGAGACCGCCTGAGTGAAAAACTGTTTTTT. The chain couples TRBV20-1 to TRBJ1-4, with unresolved D. The V gene's germline CDR1 is DFQATT and CDR2 SNEGSKA (reference sequence). Trimming removed 0 bases from V and 7 bases from J, with 9 bases in between. This CDR3 contains 13 residues.

The chain is built from TRBV28 and TRBJ2-2, with TRBD1 matching 9 bases. The CDR3 sequence is 17 residues long. CDR1 and CDR2 from the germline V gene are MDHEN and SYDVKM. With 3 bases clipped from V and 0 bases from J, the junction kept 5 bases outside the gene matches. CDR3 protein: CASSLLGQGTNTGELFF. DNA for the CDR3: TGTGCCAGCAGTTTGTTAGGACAGGGGACGAACACCGGGGAGCTGTTTTTT.

The rearrangement links TRBV3-1 to TRBJ1-1; 7 bases fit TRBD1. From germline, CDR1 is LGHDT and CDR2 YNNKEL (reference sequence). The junction had 6 bases not matched to a gene; V was cut back by 1 base and J by 4 bases. The CDR3 runs 15 residues. The CDR3 protein is CASSQGRTGGTEAFF. Here the CDR3 DNA reads TGTGCCAGCAGCCAAGGCCGGACAGGTGGCACTGAAGCTTTCTTT.

A remark on this clonotype: One junction end does not reproduce the germline sequence, and a read error may be involved. V and J are TRBV20-1 and TRBJ1-2; D call uncertain. Germline V lookup: CDR1 DFQATT, CDR2 SNEGSKA (reference sequence). CDR3 length: 13 residues. For the CDR3, the DNA is TGCAGTGCTAGAGCGGTGACTAACTATGACTACACCTTC. It is translated as CSARAVTNYDYTF.

This chain connects TRBV20-1 to TRBJ1-2; D perhaps matches TRBD1 (5 bases). Germline CDR1 reads DFQATT; CDR2 reads SNEGSKA (reference sequence). Trimming left V 2 bases short and J 4 bases short, with 14 bases between. This CDR3 contains 14 residues. In nucleotides, the CDR3 is TGCAGTGCTAGAAGGGTCCAAGGGGCCTATGGCTACACCTTC. This sequence encodes CSARRVQGAYGYTF.

A note on this clonotype: It may be a read error: a sequence one base away is much more abundant. This likely comes from a read error, as the CDR3 has no conserved phenylalanine or tryptophan at its end. The chain carries TRBV7-2 and TRBJ2-5; unclear D gene. This CDR3 contains 13 residues. CDR1 and CDR2 from the germline V gene are SGHTA and FQGNSA. V was cut by 5 bases and J by 4 bases, with 11 bases left in between. The CDR3, as DNA: TGTGCCAGCAGCGCCGCTCCTACAGAGACCCAGTACTGC. Translating gives CASSAAPTETQYC.

The chain employs TRBV7-2 and TRBJ1-2; D is ambiguous. Trimming took 3 bases from V and 7 from J, leaving 12 bases between them. The CDR3 runs to 13 residues. Germline-derived CDR1 and CDR2 are SGHTA and FQGNSA. The CDR3 here is CASSFDSVGGYTF. The CDR3 DNA reads TGTGCCAGCAGCTTCGACTCCGTGGGTGGCTACACCTTC. Full variable domain (missing parts from reference TRBV7-2 and TRBJ1-2): GAGVSQSPSNKVTEKGKDVELRCDPISGHTALYWYRQSLGQGLEFLIYFQGNSAPDKSGLPSDRFSAERTGGSVSTLTIQRTQQEDSAVYLCASSFDSVGGYTFGSGTRLTVV.

Regarding this clonotype: One junction end does not reproduce the germline sequence, and a read error may be involved. This chain uses TRBV28 with TRBJ2-3, with D perhaps TRBD2 (5 bases). This CDR3 spans 15 amino acids. Germline assignment: CDR1 MDHEN and CDR2 SYDVKM. The CDR3 spells CTSAPTSGSTDTQYF. The CDR3 DNA follows: TGTACCAGCGCTCCGACCAGCGGTAGCACAGATACGCAGTATTTT.